This is a list of T cell receptor beta chains from one sample in a study of shared clonotypes between healthy human individuals. The table came from immunoSEQ multiplex PCR; TCRdb's copy has only in-frame clones and leaves some out. The data show about 610,000 clones, with around 96% seen just once and roughly 0.1% held by the top ten. What was sequenced was naive CD8+ T cells sorted from blood. These receptors originate from a woman in her twenties or thirties in good health. CDR3s include the opening cysteine and the closing phenylalanine or tryptophan. Fields, in order: clone size, CDR3 length, J gene, D gene, V gene, CDR3 DNA, CDR3 protein. The D gene is left open where the match is weak. Clone size is stated in some rows and not others, as once, few, many or a class when expanded.

few	13	TRBJ2-6	.	TRBV27	TGTGCCAGCAGTCCCTCTGGGGCCAACGTCCTGACTTTC	CASSPSGANVLTF
.	14	TRBJ2-5	.	TRBV7-6	TGTGCCAGCAGCTTACTAACTTACACCCAGACCCAGTACTTC	CASSLLTYTQTQYF
once	16	TRBJ2-3	.	TRBV6-6	TGTGCCAGCTGGACACGGCTAGCGAGTAGCACAGATACGCAGTATTTT	CASWTRLASSTDTQYF
once	15	TRBJ2-7	.	TRBV6-6	TGTGCCAGCAGTTACGGGGCGGTTTATTCCTACGAGCAGTACTTC	CASSYGAVYSYEQYF
.	13	TRBJ2-7	.	TRBV19	TGTGCCAGTAGTATAAACGCGAAATACGAGCAGTACTTC	CASSINAKYEQYF
.	16	TRBJ2-1	TRBD2	TRBV27	TGTGCCAGCAGTTTGAGTGGCGGGAGCTCCTACAATGAGCAGTTCTTC	CASSLSGGSSYNEQFF
.	12	TRBJ2-5	.	TRBV7-8	TGTGCCAGCAGCTTAGCACGGGAGACCCAGTACTTC	CASSLARETQYF
once	15	TRBJ1-4	.	TRBV19	TGTGCCAGTAACCCCCAACACAGCTCCAAGGCGAAACTGTTTTTT	CASNPQHSSKAKLFF
.	18	TRBJ2-6	TRBD1	TRBV7-6	TGTGCCAGCAGCTTATACTTGACAGGGGGAAAAGGGGCCAACGTCCTGACTTTC	CASSLYLTGGKGANVLTF
.	17	TRBJ2-1	TRBD1	TRBV11-2	TGTGCCAGCAGCTTAGGAGGATTGGGGGGACAGGCTGGCGAGCAGTTCTTC	CASSLGGLGGQAGEQFF
.	16	TRBJ2-5	TRBD2	TRBV7-3	TGTGCCAGCAGCTTATTGGGCGGGAGGGGGCAAGAGACCCAGTACTTC	CASSLLGGRGQETQYF
.	14	TRBJ2-5	.	TRBV5-1	TGCGCCAGCAGCTTGGCCCAGGGGAGGGAGACCCAGTACTTC	CASSLAQGRETQYF
.	12	TRBJ2-7	TRBD1	TRBV27	TGTGCCAGCTTGGACAGGGGAGGCGAGCAGTACTTC	CASLDRGGEQYF
.	14	TRBJ2-1	.	TRBV15	TGTGCCACCAGCAGAGATCACCCATCCCATGAGCAGTTCTTC	CATSRDHPSHEQFF
once	13	TRBJ1-1	.	TRBV6-5	TGTGCCAGCAGTTACTTCGGGAACACTGAAGCTTTCTTT	CASSYFGNTEAFF
.	16	TRBJ2-5	.	TRBV9	TGTGCCAGCAGCGTAGGTTCGTGGGGCTCCCAAGAGACCCAGTACTTC	CASSVGSWGSQETQYF
.	14	TRBJ2-7	TRBD2	TRBV4-1	TGCGCCAGCAGCCATACGACTAGCGGGTACGAGCAGTACTTC	CASSHTTSGYEQYF
.	15	TRBJ2-3	TRBD2	TRBV12-5	TGTGCTAGCAAAGGTAGCGGGAGTAATACAGATACGCAGTATTTT	CASKGSGSNTDTQYF
.	15	TRBJ2-1	.	TRBV5-1	TGCGCCAGCAGCTTGGATCAGGGTTCCTACAATGAGCAGTTCTTC	CASSLDQGSYNEQFF
.	13	TRBJ1-1	.	TRBV7-9	TGTGCCAGCAGCGTCAAGGGGAACACTGAAGCTTTCTTT	CASSVKGNTEAFF
.	14	TRBJ2-7	TRBD1	TRBV5-6	TGTGCCAGCAGCATAGGACAGGGGGCCTACGAGCAGTACTTC	CASSIGQGAYEQYF
.	15	TRBJ1-4	.	TRBV11-1	TGTGCCAGCAGCCGCACTAATGGAGTCACTGAAAAACTGTTTTTT	CASSRTNGVTEKLFF
.	15	TRBJ1-6	.	TRBV30	TGTGCCTGGATCGGGCGAGGGCAGGGAAGCTCACCCCTCCACTTT	CAWIGRGQGSSPLHF
.	15	TRBJ1-2	.	TRBV19	TGTGCCAGTAGCTCTCGACTCGAGCCCAACTATGGCTACACCTTC	CASSSRLEPNYGYTF
.	15	TRBJ2-2	TRBD2	TRBV13	TGTGCCAGCAGCTTGACTAGCGAGGACACCGGGGAGCTGTTTTTT	CASSLTSEDTGELFF
once	15	TRBJ2-7	.	TRBV4-1	TGCGCCAGCAGCCAAGGTGGAGGGAGTCCCTACGAGCAGTACTTC	CASSQGGGSPYEQYF
.	14	TRBJ1-2	.	TRBV27	TGTGCCAGCAGTTTATCGGTACAGGTTTATGGCTACACCTTC	CASSLSVQVYGYTF
once	14	TRBJ1-2	TRBD1	TRBV28	TGTGCCAGCAGTTTAGACAGGGCCGATAGTGGCTACACCTTC	CASSLDRADSGYTF
.	13	TRBJ2-1	.	TRBV29-1	TGCAGCGTTTTAGCGAGGACTTACAATGAGCAGTTCTTC	CSVLARTYNEQFF
.	16	TRBJ2-3	.	TRBV10-2	TGCGCCAGCAGTGAGTCGGACGGCGGACCCACAGATACGCAGTATTTT	CASSESDGGPTDTQYF
.	13	TRBJ1-2	TRBD1	TRBV29-1	TGCAGCGTTGTGGGACAGGGGGCTTCCGGCTACACCTTC	CSVVGQGASGYTF
.	14	TRBJ1-5	.	TRBV27	TGTGCCAGCAGCCCCGGCGGGGAAAATCAGCCCCAGCATTTT	CASSPGGENQPQHF
.	14	TRBJ2-1	.	TRBV6-1	TGTGCCAGCAGTAACCGGGACAACTACAATGAGCAGTTCTTC	CASSNRDNYNEQFF
.	13	TRBJ1-3	TRBD1	TRBV13	TGTGCCAGCAGAACAGGGGGAGGAAACACCATATATTTT	CASRTGGGNTIYF
.	13	TRBJ2-1	TRBD2	TRBV10-3	TGTGCCATCAGCGGTAGCGGGAGGAATGAGCAGTTCTTC	CAISGSGRNEQFF
.	18	TRBJ2-6	TRBD2	TRBV5-8	TGTGCCAGCAGCTTGAAACTAGCGGGAGTGCCTGGGGCCAACGTCCTGACTTTC	CASSLKLAGVPGANVLTF
.	15	TRBJ2-5	.	TRBV6-5	TGTGCCAGCAGCAGAATCGGGACACTACAAGAGACCCAGTACTTC	CASSRIGTLQETQYF
.	14	TRBJ2-7	.	TRBV28	TGTGCCAGCAGTTTGGCGGGACTGCACTACGAGCAGTACTTC	CASSLAGLHYEQYF
.	15	TRBJ1-6	TRBD1	TRBV28	TGTGCCAGCAGTTTTACCCCAGGGGGCAGTTCACCCCTCCACTTT	CASSFTPGGSSPLHF